The 9 T cell receptor beta chains below were found in one sample sequenced in a study of blood T cell repertoires in COVID-19. Profiled with immunoSEQ multiplex PCR; TCRdb holds only in-frame clones, not every one. The sample holds tens of thousands of clones, approximately 88% seen once. The sample consisted of peripheral blood. The receptors originated from an older man with active or convalescent COVID-19.

The genes are TRBV5-1 and TRBJ2-7; 8 nucleotides align to TRBD1. Looked up from germline, CDR1 is SGHRS and CDR2 is YFSETQ. The junction had 4 bases not matched to a gene; V was cut back by 5 bases and J by 0 bases. The CDR3 runs to 14 residues. CDR3 bases: TGCGCCAGCAGGCCCGGGACAGGCTCCTACGAGCAGTACTTC. Translation: CASRPGTGSYEQYF.

The V gene is TRBV20-1, the J gene TRBJ1-6; perhaps TRBD1 as D (6 bases). Trimming took off 3 bases at V and 10 bases at J, with 16 bases between the two ends. The V gene's germline CDR1 is DFQATT and CDR2 SNEGSKA (reference sequence). This CDR3 region has 14 residues. CDR3 residues: CSASTGFGDSPLHF. The DNA of the CDR3 is TGCAGTGCTAGTACAGGGTTCGGTGACTCACCCCTCCACTTT.

This chain links TRBV4-3 with TRBJ2-7; D is uncertain. V was clipped by 0 bases and J by 3 bases, with 6 bases between them. CDR1 LGHNA and CDR2 YSLEER come from the germline V gene. The CDR3 spans 13 residues. CDR3 bases: TGCGCCAGCAGCCAAGACCTAGACTACGAGCAGTACTTC. Translation: CASSQDLDYEQYF.

This clone was observed a single time. The chain recombines TRBV7-9 with TRBJ1-2; TRBD1 agrees at 8 bases. CDR1 is SEHNR, CDR2 FQNEAQ, per germline (reference sequence). The CDR3 is 15 residues long. The ends lost 5 bases at V and 4 bases at J; junction bases unmatched: 9. The CDR3 region is CASSLRPGGVYGYTF. The CDR3, as DNA: TGTGCCAGCAGCCTGAGGCCAGGGGGCGTCTATGGCTACACCTTC.

This chain connects TRBV11-2 to TRBJ2-5; possible D gene TRBD2, 6 bases. The V end lost 2 bases, the J end lost 5 bases, and 15 bases lay between the germline ends. Looked up from germline, CDR1 is SGHAT and CDR2 is FQNNGV. CDR3 length: 15 residues. The CDR3 protein is CASSLKGWRGETQYF. The DNA for the CDR3 is TGTGCCAGCAGCTTAAAGGGCTGGCGGGGTGAGACCCAGTACTTC.

V usage is TRBV7-2 and J usage is TRBJ2-3, with no clear D. Per germline, CDR1 SGHTA and CDR2 FQGNSA. The CDR3 has 12 residues. V lost 7 bases to trimming and J lost 2 bases, with 7 bases between them. The CDR3: CASKQYTDTQYF. The DNA of the CDR3 is TGTGCCAGCAAACAGTACACAGATACGCAGTATTTT.

This chain links TRBV5-4 with TRBJ2-5, with 7 positions matching TRBD1. CDR1 SGHNT and CDR2 YYREEE come from the germline V gene (reference sequence). The ends lost 0 bases at V and 3 bases at J; junction bases unmatched: 2. This CDR3 has 14 amino acids. Written as DNA, the CDR3 is TGTGCCAGCAGCTTGGACAGGGGTAAAGAGACCCAGTACTTC. Protein product: CASSLDRGKETQYF.

V gene TRBV5-1 combines with J gene TRBJ1-2; 11 bases align to TRBD1. Germline trimming cut 4 bases from V and 8 bases from J; bases unmatched to any gene: 10. The germline CDR1 and CDR2 sequences are SGHRS and YFSETQ. This CDR3 has 15 residues. The CDR3 loop reads CASSATRTGGGGYTF. The CDR3 nucleotides read TGCGCCAGCAGCGCCACTAGGACAGGGGGCGGGGGCTACACCTTC.

The rearrangement uses TRBV29-1 and TRBJ2-7, with D possibly being TRBD2 (5 bases). With 3 bases removed from V and 1 base from J, the gap between germline ends came to 13 bases. Looked up from germline, CDR1 is SQVTM and CDR2 is ANQGSEA. The CDR3 consists of 14 residues. DNA for the CDR3: TGCAGCGTTGAGTCCTCTAGCCGATCCTACGAGCAGTACTTC. Translating it yields CSVESSSRSYEQYF.